This TCR beta chain is drawn from a study of molecular identifiers for immune sequencing clone quantification. Germline V CDR1 and CDR2: LNHNV, YYDKDF (reference sequence). This CDR3 comprises 16 residues. Deletions cut 1 base from V and 2 bases from J, with 13 bases between. TCRdb analysed the PCR reads with MiXCR anew, one entry per CDR3 protein. The top ten clones hold less than 10% of a sample with 100,000 or so distinct CDR3 sequences, around 37% of them seen once. This receptor was obtained from a human donor in good health. Some libraries in this study had Jurkat cell RNA spiked in. The V call is TRBV15, the J call TRBJ2-3; tentative D call: TRBD2 (6 bases). Sequenced material: naive CD8+ T cells from blood, with Jurkat cell RNA spiked in. Described subset: FACS-sorted CD8+CD4-CCR7+CD45RA+ naive T cells. The CDR3 coding sequence is TGTGCCACCAGCAGAGTTCGGGGACTGATCACAGATACGCAGTATTTT. Translation: CATSRVRGLITDTQYF.